This T cell receptor (beta chain) was profiled in a study of spatial heterogeneity in lung cancer. Time point defined: sample taken at primary tumor resection. The germline V gene encodes CDR1 MDHEN and CDR2 SYDVKM. V was pared by 6 bases and J by 2 bases, with 20 bases of the junction left unmatched. The CDR3 loop spans 19 amino acids. This clonotype was counted only a few times. Via MiXCR, TCRdb re-called the 5' RACE reads, giving one row per CDR3 protein. In the table there are roughly 23,000 distinct CDR3 sequences, about 4.3% of which are singletons. This clonotype originated in a male donor with early-stage non-small cell lung cancer. The rearrangement links TRBV28 to TRBJ2-7, with 9 bases fitting TRBD2. The source was PBMCs, collected at surgery. The CDR3 bases are TGTGCCAGCAGCCCCCTCCCATCTAGCGGGGACGTCCGGGCCTACGAGCAGTACTTC. Protein sequence: CASSPLPSSGDVRAYEQYF. Together with reference TRBV28 and TRBJ2-7, the CDR3 gives the full variable domain: DVKVTQSSRYLVKRTGEKVFLECVQDMDHENMFWYRQDPGLGLRLIYFSYDVKMKEKGDIPEGYSVSREKKERFSLILESASTNQTSMYLCASSPLPSSGDVRAYEQYFGPGTRLTVT.